This is a list of T cell receptor beta chains from one sample in a study of Ad26.COV2.S vaccination and SARS-CoV-2 variants. Sequenced by immunoSEQ multiplex PCR; TCRdb stores in-frame clones only, minus some. The table lists roughly 500,000 clones, 89% of them singletons. The specimen was peripheral blood, collected in a trial of Ad26.COV2.S vaccine versus placebo. These receptor sequences come from a person aged 18-65 years who received the Ad26.COV2.S COVID-19 vaccine or a placebo. Each CDR3 is given with its conserved first and last residue. The order of the fields is CDR3 protein, CDR3 DNA, D gene, J gene, V gene, clone size. D genes are given only for firm matches. Clone size appears in some rows only: once, few, many, or a class for an expanded clone.

CDR3 protein: CAWSVGVDGYTF; CDR3 DNA: TGTGCCTGGAGCGTAGGGGTGGATGGCTACACCTTC; D gene: .; J gene: TRBJ1-2; V gene: TRBV30; clone size: .
CDR3 protein: CASSLAGSSSSYNSPLHF; CDR3 DNA: TGTGCCAGCAGCTTAGCGGGCAGTTCGAGCTCCTATAATTCACCCCTCCACTTT; D gene: .; J gene: TRBJ1-6; V gene: TRBV7-8; clone size: .
CDR3 protein: CASSPAGYSGYTF; CDR3 DNA: TGTGCCAGCAGCCCAGCAGGGTACTCTGGCTACACCTTC; D gene: .; J gene: TRBJ1-2; V gene: TRBV7-8; clone size: .
CDR3 protein: CASSFSVKQGLLATNEKLFF; CDR3 DNA: TGTGCCAGCAGCTTTAGCGTGAAACAGGGCCTTCTTGCAACTAATGAAAAACTGTTTTTT; D gene: .; J gene: TRBJ1-4; V gene: TRBV7-8; clone size: .
CDR3 protein: CASSDTGVPGNTIYF; CDR3 DNA: TGTGCCAGCAGCGATACAGGGGTCCCTGGAAACACCATATATTTT; D gene: TRBD1; J gene: TRBJ1-3; V gene: TRBV2; clone size: once
CDR3 protein: CASSREDPGLADTQYF; CDR3 DNA: TGTGCCAGCAGCCGAGAGGATCCTGGATTGGCAGATACGCAGTATTTT; D gene: .; J gene: TRBJ2-3; V gene: TRBV3-1/TRBV3-2; clone size: .
CDR3 protein: CASRTTWGLVDTQYF; CDR3 DNA: TGTGCCAGCAGAACTACATGGGGGCTGGTAGATACGCAGTATTTT; D gene: .; J gene: TRBJ2-3; V gene: TRBV27; clone size: .
CDR3 protein: CASSLEAISGNTIYF; CDR3 DNA: TGTGCCAGCAGCTTGGAGGCTATCTCTGGAAACACCATATATTTT; D gene: .; J gene: TRBJ1-3; V gene: TRBV5-8; clone size: .
CDR3 protein: CASSFILAGEHNEQFF; CDR3 DNA: TGTGCCAGCAGCTTTATTCTAGCGGGGGAACACAATGAGCAGTTCTTC; D gene: TRBD2; J gene: TRBJ2-1; V gene: TRBV7-9; clone size: .
CDR3 protein: CASSLDSYNEQFF; CDR3 DNA: TGCGCCAGCAGCTTGGACAGTTACAATGAGCAGTTCTTC; D gene: .; J gene: TRBJ2-1; V gene: TRBV5-1; clone size: .
CDR3 protein: CATWAPEKGGYTF; CDR3 DNA: TGTGCCACCTGGGCCCCCGAGAAAGGGGGCTACACCTTC; D gene: .; J gene: TRBJ1-2; V gene: TRBV24-1; clone size: .
CDR3 protein: CASSLQIGNTIYF; CDR3 DNA: TGTGCCAGCAGCCTTCAAATAGGAAACACCATATATTTT; D gene: .; J gene: TRBJ1-3; V gene: TRBV7-9; clone size: .
CDR3 protein: CASSPLGGELFF; CDR3 DNA: TGTGCCAGCAGCCCCCTCGGCGGGGAGCTGTTTTTT; D gene: .; J gene: TRBJ2-2; V gene: TRBV7-3; clone size: .
CDR3 protein: CASSLYGRQEAFF; CDR3 DNA: TGCGCCAGCAGCTTGTATGGCAGGCAAGAAGCTTTCTTT; D gene: .; J gene: TRBJ1-1; V gene: TRBV5-1; clone size: .
CDR3 protein: CASSPGTDTQYF; CDR3 DNA: TGTGCCAGCAGTCCGGGGACAGATACGCAGTATTTT; D gene: .; J gene: TRBJ2-3; V gene: TRBV27; clone size: once
CDR3 protein: CATSETGGRPTEAFF; CDR3 DNA: TGTGCCACCAGTGAGACAGGGGGAAGGCCCACTGAAGCTTTCTTT; D gene: TRBD1; J gene: TRBJ1-1; V gene: TRBV24-1; clone size: .
CDR3 protein: CASSQGLAGGRETQYF; CDR3 DNA: TGTGCCAGCAGTCAAGGACTAGCGGGGGGGCGAGAGACCCAGTACTTC; D gene: TRBD2; J gene: TRBJ2-5; V gene: TRBV28; clone size: .
CDR3 protein: CASSQDTRLDEKLFF; CDR3 DNA: TGCGCCAGCAGCCAAGATACCCGGCTGGATGAAAAACTGTTTTTT; D gene: .; J gene: TRBJ1-4; V gene: TRBV4-3; clone size: .
CDR3 protein: CASTGGSSGYTF; CDR3 DNA: TGTGCCAGCACGGGGGGTTCCAGTGGCTACACCTTC; D gene: .; J gene: TRBJ1-2; V gene: TRBV7-9; clone size: few
CDR3 protein: CASSREDGNEQFF; CDR3 DNA: TGCGCCAGCAGCCGGGAGGACGGCAATGAGCAGTTCTTC; D gene: .; J gene: TRBJ2-1; V gene: TRBV4-3; clone size: .
CDR3 protein: CASSLQGQSNQPQHF; CDR3 DNA: TGCGCCAGCAGCCTGCAGGGACAGAGCAATCAGCCCCAGCATTTT; D gene: TRBD1; J gene: TRBJ1-5; V gene: TRBV4-1; clone size: .
CDR3 protein: CASSYYGGHRGEQYF; CDR3 DNA: TGTGCCAGCAGTTACTACGGGGGGCATCGGGGCGAGCAGTACTTC; D gene: .; J gene: TRBJ2-7; V gene: TRBV6-2/TRBV6-3; clone size: .
CDR3 protein: CASSIDRVWAGELFF; CDR3 DNA: TGTGCCAGCAGCATAGACAGGGTATGGGCCGGGGAGCTGTTTTTT; D gene: TRBD1; J gene: TRBJ2-2; V gene: TRBV9; clone size: .
CDR3 protein: CASSLLMGETQYF; CDR3 DNA: TGTGCCAGCAGCTTATTGATGGGAGAGACCCAGTACTTC; D gene: .; J gene: TRBJ2-5; V gene: TRBV7-3; clone size: .
CDR3 protein: CASSFRQRVNYGYTF; CDR3 DNA: TGTGCCAGTAGTTTCCGACAGAGGGTTAACTATGGCTACACCTTC; D gene: .; J gene: TRBJ1-2; V gene: TRBV19; clone size: .
CDR3 protein: CASSGDAGGPETQYF; CDR3 DNA: TGTGCCAGCAGTGGTGATGCAGGGGGCCCAGAGACCCAGTACTTC; D gene: TRBD1; J gene: TRBJ2-5; V gene: TRBV2; clone size: .
CDR3 protein: CASSAVTYTGELFF; CDR3 DNA: TGCGCCAGCAGCGCCGTTACCTACACCGGGGAGCTGTTTTTT; D gene: .; J gene: TRBJ2-2; V gene: TRBV5-1; clone size: .
CDR3 protein: CSASAPGGGGPTDTQYF; CDR3 DNA: TGCAGTGCTAGTGCCCCCGGGGGGGGAGGGCCCACAGATACGCAGTATTTT; D gene: TRBD2; J gene: TRBJ2-3; V gene: TRBV20-1; clone size: .
CDR3 protein: CASSLRRSGNSGYQETQYF; CDR3 DNA: TGTGCCAGCAGCTTAAGAAGATCGGGCAACAGCGGGTACCAAGAGACCCAGTACTTC; D gene: .; J gene: TRBJ2-5; V gene: TRBV7-2; clone size: .
CDR3 protein: CASSSGQAGRTEAFF; CDR3 DNA: TGTGCCAGCAGCTCCGGACAGGCCGGAAGGACTGAAGCTTTCTTT; D gene: TRBD1; J gene: TRBJ1-1; V gene: TRBV11-2; clone size: .
CDR3 protein: CASSDDANEKLFF; CDR3 DNA: TGTGCCAGCAGCGATGACGCTAATGAAAAACTGTTTTTT; D gene: .; J gene: TRBJ1-4; V gene: TRBV5-5; clone size: .
CDR3 protein: CASSQERGIIHSGYF; CDR3 DNA: TGCGCCAGCAGCCAAGAGAGGGGCATAATACATTCGGGGTACTTC; D gene: .; J gene: TRBJ2-4; V gene: TRBV4-3; clone size: .
CDR3 protein: CAISGTVNTEAFF; CDR3 DNA: TGTGCCATCAGTGGGACAGTGAACACTGAAGCTTTCTTT; D gene: .; J gene: TRBJ1-1; V gene: TRBV10-3; clone size: .
CDR3 protein: CASSRRAHNTEAFF; CDR3 DNA: TGCGCCAGCAGCCGCAGGGCTCACAACACTGAAGCTTTCTTT; D gene: .; J gene: TRBJ1-1; V gene: TRBV4-3; clone size: .
CDR3 protein: CASRRPGTLLTDTQYF; CDR3 DNA: TGTGCCAGCAGGAGGCCCGGGACTCTACTCACAGATACGCAGTATTTT; D gene: .; J gene: TRBJ2-3; V gene: TRBV27; clone size: once
CDR3 protein: CATSDLIGTQYF; CDR3 DNA: TGTGCCACCAGTGATCTGATAGGGACCCAGTACTTC; D gene: .; J gene: TRBJ2-5; V gene: TRBV24-1; clone size: .
CDR3 protein: CATSDRDSRHTF; CDR3 DNA: TGTGCCACCAGTGACCGAGACAGCCGTCACACCTTC; D gene: .; J gene: TRBJ1-2; V gene: TRBV24-1; clone size: .
CDR3 protein: CASSVQGRAGYEQFF; CDR3 DNA: TGTGCCAGCAGCGTACAGGGGCGAGCCGGGTATGAGCAGTTCTTC; D gene: .; J gene: TRBJ2-1; V gene: TRBV9; clone size: once
CDR3 protein: CASSLRAWVDQYF; CDR3 DNA: TGTGCCAGCAGTTTACGGGCCTGGGTCGACCAGTACTTC; D gene: .; J gene: TRBJ2-7; V gene: TRBV12-3/TRBV12-4; clone size: .
CDR3 protein: CASAGGIKPGNTIYF; CDR3 DNA: TGTGCCTCGGCCGGGGGAATTAAACCCGGGAACACCATATATTTT; D gene: .; J gene: TRBJ1-3; V gene: TRBV4-2; clone size: .
CDR3 protein: CASSPYQTGANNSPLHF; CDR3 DNA: TGTGCCAGCTCACCTTATCAAACAGGGGCAAACAATTCACCCCTCCACTTT; D gene: TRBD1; J gene: TRBJ1-6; V gene: TRBV18; clone size: .
CDR3 protein: CASSQGQLNSPLHF; CDR3 DNA: TGTGCCAGCAGCCAGGGACAGTTAAATTCACCCCTCCACTTT; D gene: .; J gene: TRBJ1-6; V gene: TRBV21-1; clone size: .
CDR3 protein: CARQGSDYGYTF; CDR3 DNA: TGTGCCAGACAGGGTAGCGACTATGGCTACACCTTC; D gene: .; J gene: TRBJ1-2; V gene: TRBV2; clone size: .
CDR3 protein: CASSQHGDTRTGELFF; CDR3 DNA: TGCGCCAGCAGCCAGCATGGGGACACGAGGACCGGGGAGCTGTTTTTT; D gene: .; J gene: TRBJ2-2; V gene: TRBV4-3; clone size: once